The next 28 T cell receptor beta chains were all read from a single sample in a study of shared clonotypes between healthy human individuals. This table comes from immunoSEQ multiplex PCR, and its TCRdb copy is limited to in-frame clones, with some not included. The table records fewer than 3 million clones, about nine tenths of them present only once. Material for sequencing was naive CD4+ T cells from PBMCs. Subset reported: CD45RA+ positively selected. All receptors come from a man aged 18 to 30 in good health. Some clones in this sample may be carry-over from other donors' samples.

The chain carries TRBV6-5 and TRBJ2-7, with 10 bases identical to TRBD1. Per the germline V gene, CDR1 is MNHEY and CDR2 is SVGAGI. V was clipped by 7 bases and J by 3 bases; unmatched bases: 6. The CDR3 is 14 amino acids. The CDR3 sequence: CASNPTGGRYEQYF. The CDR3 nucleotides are TGTGCCAGCAACCCGACAGGGGGCCGCTACGAGCAGTACTTC.

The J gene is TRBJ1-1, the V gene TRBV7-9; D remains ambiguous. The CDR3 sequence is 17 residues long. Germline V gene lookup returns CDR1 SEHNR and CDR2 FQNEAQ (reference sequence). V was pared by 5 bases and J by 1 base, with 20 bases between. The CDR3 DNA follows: TGTGCCAGCAGCCCAAAGGTTGGCGTCGCGTCGAACACTGAAGCTTTCTTT. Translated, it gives CASSPKVGVASNTEAFF.

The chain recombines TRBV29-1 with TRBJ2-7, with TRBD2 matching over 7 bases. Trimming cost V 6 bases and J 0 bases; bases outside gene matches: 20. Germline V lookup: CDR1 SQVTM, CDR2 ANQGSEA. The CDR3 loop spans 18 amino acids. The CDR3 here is CSVDPRESGAMSSYEQYF. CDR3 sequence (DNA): TGCAGCGTAGACCCTCGAGAGAGCGGGGCTATGAGCTCCTACGAGCAGTACTTC.

CDR3 in DNA: TGTGCCAGCAGCCTTATCTCAGCGACCCAGTACTTC. Its protein product is CASSLISATQYF. The chain couples TRBV7-9 to TRBJ2-5; no clear D. The V end was cut by 5 bases, the J end by 7 bases, with 11 bases between. Germline V lookup: CDR1 SEHNR, CDR2 FQNEAQ (reference sequence). CDR3 size: 12 residues.

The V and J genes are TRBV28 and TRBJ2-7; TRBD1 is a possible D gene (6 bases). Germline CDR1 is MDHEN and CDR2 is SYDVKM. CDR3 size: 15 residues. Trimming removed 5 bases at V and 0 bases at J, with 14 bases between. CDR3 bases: TGTGCCAGCAGTGGGGGAGCAGGGGCCTCCTACGAGCAGTACTTC. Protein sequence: CASSGGAGASYEQYF.

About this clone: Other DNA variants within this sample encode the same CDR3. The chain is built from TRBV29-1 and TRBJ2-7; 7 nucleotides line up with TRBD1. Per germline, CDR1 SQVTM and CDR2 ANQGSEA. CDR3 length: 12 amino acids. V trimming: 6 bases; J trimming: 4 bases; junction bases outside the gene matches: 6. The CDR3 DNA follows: TGCAGCGTAGGGGGCCAGGGTTACGAGCAGTACTTC. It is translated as CSVGGQGYEQYF.

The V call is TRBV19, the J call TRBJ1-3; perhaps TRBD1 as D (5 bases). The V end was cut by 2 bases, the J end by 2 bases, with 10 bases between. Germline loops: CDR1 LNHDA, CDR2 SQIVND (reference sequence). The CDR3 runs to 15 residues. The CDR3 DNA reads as TGTGCCAGTAGTATATCCAGGGTCCCTGGAAACACCATATATTTT. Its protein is CASSISRVPGNTIYF.

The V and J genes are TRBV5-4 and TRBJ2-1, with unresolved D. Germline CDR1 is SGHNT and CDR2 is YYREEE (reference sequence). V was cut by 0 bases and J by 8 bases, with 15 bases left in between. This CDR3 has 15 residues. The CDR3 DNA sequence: TGTGCCAGCAGCTTGGTAACTTCCCAAGTCCATGAGCAGTTCTTC. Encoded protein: CASSLVTSQVHEQFF.

CDR3 amino acids: CASSLQGAEQYF. CDR3 coding DNA: TGTGCCAGCAGCTTACAGGGAGCCGAGCAGTACTTC. V usage is TRBV11-3 and J usage is TRBJ2-7, with D perhaps TRBD1 or TRBD2 (5 bases each). Germline V gene data show CDR1 as SGHNT and CDR2 as YENEEA. V lost 2 bases to trimming and J lost 6 bases, with 8 bases between them. The CDR3 runs 12 residues.

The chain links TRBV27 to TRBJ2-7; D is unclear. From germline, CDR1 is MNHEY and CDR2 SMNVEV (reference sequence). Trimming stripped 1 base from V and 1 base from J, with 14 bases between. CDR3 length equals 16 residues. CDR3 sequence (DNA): TGTGCCAGCAGTTTATTCTCTCATGGCAGTTCCTACGAGCAGTACTTC. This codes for CASSLFSHGSSYEQYF.

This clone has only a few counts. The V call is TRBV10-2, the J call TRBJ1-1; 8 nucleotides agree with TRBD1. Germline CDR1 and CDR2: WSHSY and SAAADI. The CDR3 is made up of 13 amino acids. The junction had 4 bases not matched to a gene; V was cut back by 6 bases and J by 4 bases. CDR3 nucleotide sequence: TGCGCCAGCAGATCCACAGGGGGCACTGAAGCTTTCTTT. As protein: CASRSTGGTEAFF.

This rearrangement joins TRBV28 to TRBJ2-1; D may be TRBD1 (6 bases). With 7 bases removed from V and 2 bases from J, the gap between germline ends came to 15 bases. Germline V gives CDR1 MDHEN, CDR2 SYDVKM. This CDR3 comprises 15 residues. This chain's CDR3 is CASKSDRLTYNEQFF. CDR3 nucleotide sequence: TGTGCCAGCAAGAGCGACAGGCTGACCTACAATGAGCAGTTCTTC.

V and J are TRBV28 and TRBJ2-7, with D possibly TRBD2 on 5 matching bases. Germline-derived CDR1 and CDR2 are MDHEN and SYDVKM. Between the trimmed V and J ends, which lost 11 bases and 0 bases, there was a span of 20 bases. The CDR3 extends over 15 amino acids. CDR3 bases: TGTGCCTCCGGTGGGGAGTTCTCCTCCTCCTACGAGCAGTACTTC. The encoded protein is CASGGEFSSSYEQYF.

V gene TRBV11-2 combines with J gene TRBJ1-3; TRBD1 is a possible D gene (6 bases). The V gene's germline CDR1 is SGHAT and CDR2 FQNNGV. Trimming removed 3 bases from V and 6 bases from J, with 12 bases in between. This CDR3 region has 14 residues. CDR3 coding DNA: TGTGCCAGCAGCTTTTTGGCAGGGGAAAACACCATATATTTT. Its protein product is CASSFLAGENTIYF.

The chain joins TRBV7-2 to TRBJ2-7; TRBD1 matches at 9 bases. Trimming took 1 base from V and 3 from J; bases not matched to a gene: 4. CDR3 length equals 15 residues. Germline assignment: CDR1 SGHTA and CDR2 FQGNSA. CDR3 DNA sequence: TGTGCCAGCAGCTTAGGTGGGACAGGGATCTACGAGCAGTACTTC. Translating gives CASSLGGTGIYEQYF.

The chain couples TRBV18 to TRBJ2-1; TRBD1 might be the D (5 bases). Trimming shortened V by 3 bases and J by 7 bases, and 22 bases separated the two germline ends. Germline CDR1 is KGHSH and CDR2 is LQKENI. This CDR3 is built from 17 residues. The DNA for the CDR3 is TGTGCCAGCTCACCGCGACTTACAGGTTCGGGCGGTAATGAGCAGTTCTTC. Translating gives CASSPRLTGSGGNEQFF.

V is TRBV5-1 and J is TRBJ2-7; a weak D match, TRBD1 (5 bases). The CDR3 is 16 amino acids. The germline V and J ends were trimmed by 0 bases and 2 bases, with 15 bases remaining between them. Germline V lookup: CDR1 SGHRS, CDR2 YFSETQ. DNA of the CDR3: TGCGCCAGCAGCTTGGGCCATAATAAGGGGACCTACGAGCAGTACTTC. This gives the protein CASSLGHNKGTYEQYF.

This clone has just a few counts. CDR3 residues: CATKDNNQPQHF. CDR3 sequence (DNA): TGTGCCACCAAAGACAACAATCAGCCCCAGCATTTT. The chain uses TRBV28 and TRBJ1-5; D is unresolved. The V gene lost 10 bases and the J gene lost 3 bases, with 10 bases spanning the gap. CDR1 and CDR2 (germline): MDHEN, SYDVKM. The CDR3 spans 12 residues.

The CDR3 sequence is CASSPGGLVETQYF. CDR3 nucleotide sequence: TGTGCCAGCAGTCCCGGGGGGTTGGTAGAGACCCAGTACTTC. The rearrangement joins TRBV28 to TRBJ2-5; TRBD2 aligns across 7 bases. After removal of 5 bases from V and 4 bases from J, the junction contained 7 bases not matched to a gene. The length of the CDR3 is 14 residues. CDR1 MDHEN and CDR2 SYDVKM come from the germline V gene.

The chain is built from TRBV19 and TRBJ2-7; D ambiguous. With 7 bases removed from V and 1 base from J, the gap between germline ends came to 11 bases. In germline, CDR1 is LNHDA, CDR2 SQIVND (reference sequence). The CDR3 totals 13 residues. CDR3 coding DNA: TGTGCCAGTACCGAGTCAGATTCCTACGAGCAGTACTTC. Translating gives CASTESDSYEQYF.

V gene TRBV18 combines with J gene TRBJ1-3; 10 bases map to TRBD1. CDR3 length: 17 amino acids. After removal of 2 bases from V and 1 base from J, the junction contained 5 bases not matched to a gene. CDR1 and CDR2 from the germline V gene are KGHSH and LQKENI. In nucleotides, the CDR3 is TGTGCCAGCTCACCAGTCCGGGACAGGGGATCTGGAAACACCATATATTTT. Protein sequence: CASSPVRDRGSGNTIYF.

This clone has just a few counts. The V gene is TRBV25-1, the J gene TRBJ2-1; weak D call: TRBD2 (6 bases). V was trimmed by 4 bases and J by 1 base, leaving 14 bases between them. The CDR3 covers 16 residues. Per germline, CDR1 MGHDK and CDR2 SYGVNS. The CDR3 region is CASSGPRDGSYNEQFF. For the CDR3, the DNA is TGTGCCAGCAGTGGACCGCGGGACGGTTCCTACAATGAGCAGTTCTTC. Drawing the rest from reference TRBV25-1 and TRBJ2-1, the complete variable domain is EADIYQTPRYLVIGTGKKITLECSQTMGHDKMYWYQQDPGMELHLIHYSYGVNSTEKGDLSSESTVSRIRTEHFPLTLESARPSHTSQYLCASSGPRDGSYNEQFFGPGTRLTVL.

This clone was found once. This CDR3 reads CASSRAVNFGPQHF. CDR3 DNA sequence: TGTGCCAGCAGTAGAGCAGTAAATTTCGGCCCCCAGCATTTT. The chain carries TRBV27 and TRBJ1-5; no firm D call. V lost 5 bases, J lost 10 bases, and 18 bases lay in between. This CDR3 has 14 amino acids. Germline CDR1 is MNHEY and CDR2 is SMNVEV (reference sequence).

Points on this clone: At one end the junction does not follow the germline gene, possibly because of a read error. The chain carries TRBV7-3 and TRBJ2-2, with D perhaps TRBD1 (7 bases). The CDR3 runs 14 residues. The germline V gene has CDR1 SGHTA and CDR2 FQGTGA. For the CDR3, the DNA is TGTGCCAGCAGCCCCGAGGGGGCTGGCGGGGAACTGTTTTTT. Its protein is CASSPEGAGGELFF.

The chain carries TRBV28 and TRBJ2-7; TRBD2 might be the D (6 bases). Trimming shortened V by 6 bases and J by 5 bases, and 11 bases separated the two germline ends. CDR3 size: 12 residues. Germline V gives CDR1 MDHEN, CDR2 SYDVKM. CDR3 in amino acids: CASSPLANEQYF. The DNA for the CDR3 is TGTGCCAGCAGCCCTCTAGCGAACGAGCAGTACTTC. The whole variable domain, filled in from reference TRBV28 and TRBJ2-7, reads DVKVTQSSRYLVKRTGEKVFLECVQDMDHENMFWYRQDPGLGLRLIYFSYDVKMKEKGDIPEGYSVSREKKERFSLILESASTNQTSMYLCASSPLANEQYFGPGTRLTVT.

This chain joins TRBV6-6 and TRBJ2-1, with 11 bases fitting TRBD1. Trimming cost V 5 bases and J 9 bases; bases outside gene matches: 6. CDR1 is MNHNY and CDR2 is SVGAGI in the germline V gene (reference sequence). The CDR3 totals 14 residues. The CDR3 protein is CASSRDRGYGEQFF. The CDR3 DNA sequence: TGTGCCAGCAGTCGGGACAGGGGGTACGGTGAGCAGTTCTTC.

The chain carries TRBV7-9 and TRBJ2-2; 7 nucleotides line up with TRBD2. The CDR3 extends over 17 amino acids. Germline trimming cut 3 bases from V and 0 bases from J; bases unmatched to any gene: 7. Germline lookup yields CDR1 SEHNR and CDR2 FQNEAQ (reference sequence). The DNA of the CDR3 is TGTGCCAGCAGCTTCGACGGCAGCGGGACGAACACCGGGGAGCTGTTTTTT. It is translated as CASSFDGSGTNTGELFF.

CDR3 sequence reads: CASRPDRIGNTIYF. In DNA, the CDR3 is TGTGCCAGCAGACCCGACAGGATTGGAAACACCATATATTTT. The V and J genes are TRBV6-5 and TRBJ1-3; a weak D match, TRBD1 (6 bases). The germline V gene encodes CDR1 MNHEY and CDR2 SVGAGI. Trimming took off 6 bases at V and 3 bases at J, with 12 bases between the two ends. This CDR3 has 14 amino acids.